This TCR beta chain was documented in a study of cytomegalovirus exposure and HLA in healthy donors. Study background: From HLA-typed donors, an early data release held around 85 million unique TCRs. General study results and limits: Reported findings show TCR beta sequences accurately forecast HLA-A and HLA-B alleles in most subjects.

This clone has a handful of counts. Its antigen is not known. Primers: 60 Vbeta forward and 13 Jbeta reverse. Using immunoSEQ multiplex PCR, the repertoire was profiled, and TCRdb retains in-frame clones only, with some absent. This table holds about 130,000 clones, approximately 8.7% found once. The sequence was collected from a man in his forties in good health and CMV-seronegative. Sequencing was carried out using PBMCs.

The CDR3 sequence: CASRSGTGRSPLHF. As DNA, the CDR3 is TGCGCCAGCAGATCCGGGACAGGACGTTCACCCCTCCACTTT. The chain employs TRBV10-1 and TRBJ1-6; 8 bases agree with TRBD1. Germline assignment: CDR1 WNHNN and CDR2 SYGVQD (reference sequence). CDR3 size: 14 residues. V shed 6 bases, J shed 9 bases, and the junction held 7 bases outside the gene matches.